The source of this T cell receptor (beta chain) is a study of post-analysis software for immune sequencing data. This clonotype came up a few times. The antigen remains unidentified. General study results and limits: By F measure, strong co-clustering occurred among samples prepared in the same batch. A significant reduction in normalized Chao1 diversity was observed in multiple sclerosis patients versus controls.

Each TCR beta cDNA library carried unique molecular identifiers. When roughly 0.9 to 10 million T cells were used, they gave some 540,000 cDNA molecules. TCRdb analysed the PCR reads with MiXCR anew, one entry per CDR3 protein. The sample consists of hundreds of thousands of distinct CDR3 sequences, more than 50% of them appearing once. Sequences were obtained from blood. The origin of this receptor is a girl aged 2 to 10 with multiple sclerosis.

CDR3: CAISDPWPSGGRGETQYF. As DNA, the CDR3 is TGTGCCATCAGTGACCCGTGGCCTTCAGGGGGAAGAGGGGAGACCCAGTACTTC. The chain employs TRBV10-3 and TRBJ2-5; 7 bases are a match to TRBD1. Germline V gives CDR1 ENHRY, CDR2 SYGVKD. V trimming: 3 bases; J trimming: 5 bases; junction bases outside the gene matches: 18. The CDR3 is 18 residues long.